Listed below are T cell receptor beta chains from one sample, sequenced in a study of early T cells in non-severe SARS-CoV-2 infection. TCRdb re-derived calls from the 5' RACE reads in MiXCR, one entry per CDR3 protein. This table has approximately 76,000 distinct CDR3 sequences, over 12% appearing once. Sequences were obtained from whole blood. The receptors derive from an adult who was a healthcare worker with PCR-confirmed SARS-CoV-2 infection or an uninfected control (not recorded which). CDR3s include the opening cysteine and the closing phenylalanine or tryptophan. The D gene is left open where the match is weak. The listing skips clone size in some rows; elsewhere it reads once, few, many or a size class.

CASSIRDGGAEAFF | TGTGCCAGTTCCATACGGGACGGAGGGGCTGAAGCTTTCTTT | TRBV6-1 | few | TRBJ1-1 | .
CSVVSSQGQSGGQYF | TGCAGCGTTGTTAGTTCCCAGGGCCAGTCGGGTGGCCAGTACTTC | TRBV29-1 | . | TRBJ2-5 | .
CASSHPGRRGGEQFF | TGTGCCAGCAGCCACCCGGGACGGCGGGGAGGTGAGCAGTTCTTC | TRBV3-1 | few | TRBJ2-1 | .
CASSYDRTNYGYTF | TGTGCCAGCAGTTACGACAGGACTAACTATGGCTACACCTTC | TRBV6-6 | . | TRBJ1-2 | .
CASSNTRGETQYF | TGTGCCAGCTCAAATACTAGGGGAGAGACCCAGTACTTC | TRBV18 | . | TRBJ2-5 | .
CASTGTPTDTQYF | TGTGCCAGCACCGGGACTCCCACAGATACGCAGTATTTT | TRBV9 | few | TRBJ2-3 | .
CASSQVGQGADTQYF | TGCGCCAGCAGCCAAGTGGGCCAGGGGGCAGATACGCAGTATTTT | TRBV4-1 | few | TRBJ2-3 | TRBD1
CSVDSGPDTQYF | TGCAGCGTTGATTCTGGCCCAGATACGCAGTATTTT | TRBV29-1 | . | TRBJ2-3 | .
CASSLRGAVRETQYF | TGTGCCAGCAGCTTAAGGGGGGCAGTCCGGGAGACCCAGTACTTC | TRBV7-2 | . | TRBJ2-5 | .
CASSTSGRESYEQYF | TGTGCCAGCAGTACTAGCGGGAGAGAATCCTACGAGCAGTACTTC | TRBV6-5 | . | TRBJ2-7 | TRBD2
CASSLALATSYNEQFF | TGTGCCAGCAGCTTAGCCCTAGCTACCTCCTACAATGAGCAGTTCTTC | TRBV11-2 | many | TRBJ2-1 | .
CASSGFVALTYGDYNEQFF | TGTGCCAGCAGTGGGTTTGTCGCGTTGACATATGGAGACTACAATGAGCAGTTCTTC | TRBV9 | many | TRBJ2-1 | .
CASSLASHRLYNEQFF | TGTGCCAGCAGCTTAGCGTCGCACCGCCTTTACAATGAGCAGTTCTTC | TRBV11-2 | few | TRBJ2-1 | .
CASSSRHGTGGVTDTQYF | TGTGCCAGCAGCTCTCGCCACGGGACAGGGGGTGTTACAGATACGCAGTATTTT | TRBV13 | few | TRBJ2-3 | TRBD1
CASSEGSIAVSNQPQHF | TGTGCCAGCAGTGAAGGGTCTATTGCAGTTAGCAATCAGCCCCAGCATTTT | TRBV6-6 | . | TRBJ1-5 | .
CASRPPGLAEYNEQFF | TGTGCCAGCAGGCCCCCGGGACTAGCGGAGTACAATGAGCAGTTCTTC | TRBV7-9 | many | TRBJ2-1 | TRBD2
CSVDDELGAYGYTF | TGCAGCGTTGACGACGAGCTAGGAGCCTATGGCTACACCTTC | TRBV29-1 | many | TRBJ1-2 | .
CSAIRFGSYNEQFF | TGCAGTGCTATACGCTTTGGGAGCTACAATGAGCAGTTCTTC | TRBV20-1 | . | TRBJ2-1 | .
CSAAPLFGEAFF | TGCAGCGCGGCGCCCCTGTTTGGTGAAGCTTTCTTT | TRBV29-1 | . | TRBJ1-1 | .
CASSITHRAFRAGELFF | TGTGCCAGTAGTATAACCCACAGGGCTTTCCGTGCCGGGGAGCTGTTTTTT | TRBV19 | many | TRBJ2-2 | .
CSASPSGIYEQYF | TGCAGTGCTTCGCCTAGCGGTATCTACGAGCAGTACTTC | TRBV20-1 | . | TRBJ2-7 | TRBD2
CASGPRTQYF | TGTGCCAGCGGACCCCGTACGCAGTATTTT | TRBV7-9 | few | TRBJ2-3 | .